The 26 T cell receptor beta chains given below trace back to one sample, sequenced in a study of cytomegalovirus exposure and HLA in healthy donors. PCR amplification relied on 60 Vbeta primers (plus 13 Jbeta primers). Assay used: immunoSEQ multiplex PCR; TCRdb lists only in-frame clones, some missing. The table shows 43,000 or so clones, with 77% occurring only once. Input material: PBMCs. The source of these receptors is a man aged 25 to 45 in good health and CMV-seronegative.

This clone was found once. The CDR3 protein is CASSRATGTDHEQYF. The CDR3 DNA sequence: TGTGCCAGCTCACGGGCGACCGGGACAGATCACGAGCAGTACTTC. The chain has TRBV18 and TRBJ2-7; 7 nucleotides align to TRBD1. Germline-derived CDR1 and CDR2 are KGHSH and LQKENI. V lost 4 bases to trimming and J lost 5 bases; unmatched junction nucleotides: 11. This CDR3 has 15 residues.

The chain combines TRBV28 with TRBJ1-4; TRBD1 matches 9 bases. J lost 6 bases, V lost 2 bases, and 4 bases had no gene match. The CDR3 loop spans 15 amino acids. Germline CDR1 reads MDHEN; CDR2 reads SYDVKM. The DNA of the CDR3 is TGTGCCAGCAGTTTACCGGGACAGGGTGATGAAAAACTGTTTTTT. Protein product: CASSLPGQGDEKLFF.

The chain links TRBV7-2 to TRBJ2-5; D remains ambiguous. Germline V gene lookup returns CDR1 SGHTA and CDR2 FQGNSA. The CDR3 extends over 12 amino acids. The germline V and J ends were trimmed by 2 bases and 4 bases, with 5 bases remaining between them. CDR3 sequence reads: CASSLSGETQYF. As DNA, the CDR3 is TGTGCCAGCAGCTTATCCGGAGAGACCCAGTACTTC.

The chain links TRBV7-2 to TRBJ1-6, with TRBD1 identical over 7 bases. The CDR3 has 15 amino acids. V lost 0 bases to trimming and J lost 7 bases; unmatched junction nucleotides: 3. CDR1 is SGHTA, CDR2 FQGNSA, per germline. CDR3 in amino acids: CASSLAGTANSPLHF. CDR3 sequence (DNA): TGTGCCAGCAGCTTAGCCGGGACAGCCAATTCACCCCTCCACTTT.

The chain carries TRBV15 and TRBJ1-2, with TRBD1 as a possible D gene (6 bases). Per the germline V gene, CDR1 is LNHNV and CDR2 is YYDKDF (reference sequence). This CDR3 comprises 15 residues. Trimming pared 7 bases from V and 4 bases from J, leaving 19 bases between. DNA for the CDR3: TGTGCCACCACCCCCCGGGGGGCGCCCATCTATGGCTACACCTTC. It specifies CATTPRGAPIYGYTF. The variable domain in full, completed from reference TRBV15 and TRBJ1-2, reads DAMVIQNPRYQVTQFGKPVTLSCSQTLNHNVMYWYQQKSSQAPKLLFHYYDKDFNNEADTPDNFQSRRPNTSFCFLDIRSPGLGDTAMYLCATTPRGAPIYGYTFGSGTRLTVV.

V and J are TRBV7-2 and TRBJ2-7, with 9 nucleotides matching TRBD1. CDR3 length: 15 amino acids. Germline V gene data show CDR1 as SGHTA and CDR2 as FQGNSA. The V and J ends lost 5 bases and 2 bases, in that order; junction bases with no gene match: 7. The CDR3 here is CASSLGQGSTYEQYF. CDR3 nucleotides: TGTGCCAGCAGCCTCGGACAGGGGTCGACCTACGAGCAGTACTTC.

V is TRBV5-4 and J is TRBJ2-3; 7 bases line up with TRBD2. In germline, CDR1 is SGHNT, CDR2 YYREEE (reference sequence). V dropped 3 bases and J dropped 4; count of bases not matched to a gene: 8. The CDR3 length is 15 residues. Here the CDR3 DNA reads TGTGCCAGCAGCTCACCAGCGGGATACTCAGATACGCAGTATTTT. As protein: CASSSPAGYSDTQYF.

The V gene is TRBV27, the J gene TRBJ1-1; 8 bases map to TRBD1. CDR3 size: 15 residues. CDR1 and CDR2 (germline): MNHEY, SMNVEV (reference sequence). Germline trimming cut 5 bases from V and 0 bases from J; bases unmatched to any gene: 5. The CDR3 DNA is TGTGCCAGCAGTCTCCAGACAGGGGTGAACACTGAAGCTTTCTTT. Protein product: CASSLQTGVNTEAFF.

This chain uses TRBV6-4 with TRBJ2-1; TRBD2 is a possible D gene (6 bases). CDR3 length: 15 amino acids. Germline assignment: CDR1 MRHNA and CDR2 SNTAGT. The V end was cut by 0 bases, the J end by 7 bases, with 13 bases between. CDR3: CASSDSSDAGNEQFF. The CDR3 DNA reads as TGTGCCAGCAGTGACTCCTCAGATGCGGGGAATGAGCAGTTCTTC.

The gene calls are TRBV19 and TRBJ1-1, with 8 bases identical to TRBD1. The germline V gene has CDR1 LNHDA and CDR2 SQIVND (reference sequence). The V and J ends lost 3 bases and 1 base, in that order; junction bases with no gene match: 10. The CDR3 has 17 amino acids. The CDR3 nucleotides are TGTGCCAGTAGTATTTGGGGCCCTGGACAGGGGAACACTGAAGCTTTCTTT. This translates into CASSIWGPGQGNTEAFF.

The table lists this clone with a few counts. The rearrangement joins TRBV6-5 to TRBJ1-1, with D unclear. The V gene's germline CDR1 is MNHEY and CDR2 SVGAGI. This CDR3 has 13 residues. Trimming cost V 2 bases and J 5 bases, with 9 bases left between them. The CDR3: CASSYHKDTEAFF. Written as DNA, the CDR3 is TGTGCCAGCAGTTACCACAAAGATACTGAAGCTTTCTTT.

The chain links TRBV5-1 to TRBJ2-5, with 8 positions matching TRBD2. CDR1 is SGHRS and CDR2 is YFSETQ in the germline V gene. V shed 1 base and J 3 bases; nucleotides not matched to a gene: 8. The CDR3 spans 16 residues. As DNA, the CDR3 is TGCGCCAGCAGCTTGTTCGGGGGGGCACGTGAAGAGACCCAGTACTTC. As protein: CASSLFGGAREETQYF. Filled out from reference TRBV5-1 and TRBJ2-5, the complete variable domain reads KAGVTQTPRYLIKTRGQQVTLSCSPISGHRSVSWYQQTPGQGLQFLFEYFSETQRNKGNFPGRFSGRQFSNSRSEMNVSTLELGDSALYLCASSLFGGAREETQYFGPGTRLLVL.

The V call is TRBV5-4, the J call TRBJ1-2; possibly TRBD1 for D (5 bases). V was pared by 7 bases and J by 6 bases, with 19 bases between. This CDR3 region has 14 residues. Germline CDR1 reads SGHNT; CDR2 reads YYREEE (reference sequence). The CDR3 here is CASRKAGRGDGYTF. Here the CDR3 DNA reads TGTGCCAGCCGAAAAGCCGGGCGGGGGGATGGCTACACCTTC.

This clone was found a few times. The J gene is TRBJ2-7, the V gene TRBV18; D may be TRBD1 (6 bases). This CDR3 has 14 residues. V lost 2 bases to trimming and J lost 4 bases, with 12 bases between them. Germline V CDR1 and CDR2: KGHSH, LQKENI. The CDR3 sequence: CASSPYRDSYEQYF. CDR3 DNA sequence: TGTGCCAGCTCACCATACAGGGATTCTTACGAGCAGTACTTC.

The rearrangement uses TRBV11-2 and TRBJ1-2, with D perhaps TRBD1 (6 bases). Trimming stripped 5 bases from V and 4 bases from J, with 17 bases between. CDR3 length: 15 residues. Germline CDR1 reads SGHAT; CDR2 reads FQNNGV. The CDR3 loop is CASSPEGGRGYGYTF. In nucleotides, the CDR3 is TGTGCCAGCAGCCCAGAGGGGGGGCGAGGCTATGGCTACACCTTC.

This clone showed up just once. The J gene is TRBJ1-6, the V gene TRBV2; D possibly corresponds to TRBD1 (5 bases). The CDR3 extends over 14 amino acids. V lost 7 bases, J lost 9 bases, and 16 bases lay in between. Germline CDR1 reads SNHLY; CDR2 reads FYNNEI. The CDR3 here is CASKGPDPFSPLHF. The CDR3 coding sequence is TGTGCCAGCAAGGGGCCTGACCCGTTTTCACCCCTCCACTTT.

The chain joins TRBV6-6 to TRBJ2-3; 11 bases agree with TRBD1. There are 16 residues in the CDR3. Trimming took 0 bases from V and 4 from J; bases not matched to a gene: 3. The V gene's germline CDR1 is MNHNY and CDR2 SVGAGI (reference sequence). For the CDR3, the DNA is TGTGCCAGCAGTTACTCGGACAGGGGGCGCGCAGATACGCAGTATTTT. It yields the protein CASSYSDRGRADTQYF.

CDR3 in amino acids: CASSADRSNSPLHF. CDR3 coding DNA: TGTGCCAGCAGTGCGGACAGGAGTAATTCACCCCTCCACTTT. The rearrangement links TRBV6-1 to TRBJ1-6; TRBD1 matches at 7 bases. V trimming: 4 bases; J trimming: 6 bases; junction bases outside the gene matches: 3. Germline V gene sequence: CDR1 MNHNS, CDR2 SASEGT. The CDR3 runs 14 residues.

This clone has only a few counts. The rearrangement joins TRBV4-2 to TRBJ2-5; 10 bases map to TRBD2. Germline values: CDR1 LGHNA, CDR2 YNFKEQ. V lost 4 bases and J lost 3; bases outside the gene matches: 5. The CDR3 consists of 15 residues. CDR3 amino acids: CASSRESGREETQYF. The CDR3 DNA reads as TGTGCCAGCAGCCGTGAAAGCGGGAGGGAAGAGACCCAGTACTTC.

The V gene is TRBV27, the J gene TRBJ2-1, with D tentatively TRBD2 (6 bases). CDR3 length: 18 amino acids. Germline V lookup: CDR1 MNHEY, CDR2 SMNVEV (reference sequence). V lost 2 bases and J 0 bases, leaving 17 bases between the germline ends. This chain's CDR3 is CASSLSPGLRRSYNEQFF. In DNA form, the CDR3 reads TGTGCCAGCAGTTTAAGCCCAGGACTACGCCGCTCCTACAATGAGCAGTTCTTC.

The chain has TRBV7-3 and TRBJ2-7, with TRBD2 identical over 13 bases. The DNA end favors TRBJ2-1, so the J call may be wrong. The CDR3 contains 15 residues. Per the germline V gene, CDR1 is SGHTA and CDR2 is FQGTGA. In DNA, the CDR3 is TGTGCCAGCAGCGAGACTAGCGGGAGGTTCAATGAGCAGTTCTTC. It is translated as CASSETSGRFNEQFF.

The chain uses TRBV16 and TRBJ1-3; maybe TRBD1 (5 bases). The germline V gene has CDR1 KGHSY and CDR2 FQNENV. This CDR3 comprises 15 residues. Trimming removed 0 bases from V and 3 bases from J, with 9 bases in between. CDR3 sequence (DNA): TGTGCCAGCAGCCAATCGGTAGGGGTTGGAAACACCATATATTTT. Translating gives CASSQSVGVGNTIYF.

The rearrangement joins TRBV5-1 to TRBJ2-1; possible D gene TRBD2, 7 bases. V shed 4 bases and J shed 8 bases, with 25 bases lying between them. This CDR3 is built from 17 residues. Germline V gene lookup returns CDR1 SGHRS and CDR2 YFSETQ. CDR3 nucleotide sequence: TGCGCCAGCAGCATCGAGCGGGGAGGGGGGGGTTTGGATGAGCAGTTCTTC. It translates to CASSIERGGGGLDEQFF.

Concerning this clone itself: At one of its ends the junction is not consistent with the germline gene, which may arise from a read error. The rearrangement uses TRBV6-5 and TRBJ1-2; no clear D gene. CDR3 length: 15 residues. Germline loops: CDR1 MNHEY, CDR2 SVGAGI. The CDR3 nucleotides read TGTGTCAGCAGTTACACCCTTACGGCGGACTATGGCTACACCTTC. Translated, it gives CVSSYTLTADYGYTF.

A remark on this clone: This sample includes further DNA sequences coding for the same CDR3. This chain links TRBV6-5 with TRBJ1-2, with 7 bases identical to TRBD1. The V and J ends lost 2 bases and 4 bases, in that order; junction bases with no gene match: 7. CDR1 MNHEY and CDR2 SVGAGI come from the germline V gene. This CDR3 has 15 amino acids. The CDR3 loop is CASSYNRGPGYGYTF. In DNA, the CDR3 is TGTGCCAGCAGTTACAACAGGGGACCAGGCTATGGCTACACCTTC.

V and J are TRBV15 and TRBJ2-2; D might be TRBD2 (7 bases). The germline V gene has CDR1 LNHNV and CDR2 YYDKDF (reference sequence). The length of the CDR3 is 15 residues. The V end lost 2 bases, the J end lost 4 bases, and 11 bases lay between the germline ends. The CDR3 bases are TGTGCCACCAGCAGACAGCGGGACATCACCGGGGAGCTGTTTTTT. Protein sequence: CATSRQRDITGELFF.